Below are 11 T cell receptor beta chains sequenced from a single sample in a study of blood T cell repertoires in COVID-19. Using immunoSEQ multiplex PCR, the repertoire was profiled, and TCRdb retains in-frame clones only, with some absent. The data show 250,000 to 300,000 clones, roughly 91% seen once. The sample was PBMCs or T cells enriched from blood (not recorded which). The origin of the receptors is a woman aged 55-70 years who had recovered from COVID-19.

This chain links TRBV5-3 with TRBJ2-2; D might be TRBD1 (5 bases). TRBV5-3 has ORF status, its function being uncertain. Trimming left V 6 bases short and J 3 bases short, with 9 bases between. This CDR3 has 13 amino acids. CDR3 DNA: TGTGCCAGAACAGGGTTATACACCGGGGAGCTGTTTTTT. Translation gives CARTGLYTGELFF.

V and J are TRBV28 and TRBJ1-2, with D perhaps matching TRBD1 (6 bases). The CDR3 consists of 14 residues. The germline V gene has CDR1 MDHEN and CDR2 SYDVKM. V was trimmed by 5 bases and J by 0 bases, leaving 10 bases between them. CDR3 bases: TGTGCCAGCAGTGGCTCAGGGGCTAACTATGGCTACACCTTC. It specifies CASSGSGANYGYTF.

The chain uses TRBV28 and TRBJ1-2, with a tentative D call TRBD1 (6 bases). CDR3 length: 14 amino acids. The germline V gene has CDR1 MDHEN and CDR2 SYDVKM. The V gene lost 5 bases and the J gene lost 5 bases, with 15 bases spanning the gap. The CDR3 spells CASSLGQRSYGYTF. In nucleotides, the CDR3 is TGTGCCAGCAGTCTAGGACAGCGCTCTTATGGCTACACCTTC.

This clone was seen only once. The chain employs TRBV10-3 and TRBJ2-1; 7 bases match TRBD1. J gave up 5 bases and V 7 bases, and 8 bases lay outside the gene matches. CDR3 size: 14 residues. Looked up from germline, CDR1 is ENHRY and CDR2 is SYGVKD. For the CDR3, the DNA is TGTGCCATCACCTATAGGGGGCTTCACAATGAGCAGTTCTTC. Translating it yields CAITYRGLHNEQFF.

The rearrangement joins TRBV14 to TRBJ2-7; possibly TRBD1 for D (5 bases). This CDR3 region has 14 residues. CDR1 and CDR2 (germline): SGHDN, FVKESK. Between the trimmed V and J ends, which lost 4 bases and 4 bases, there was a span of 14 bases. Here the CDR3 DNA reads TGTGCCAGCAGCCGAAACAGGCCAACTTACGAGCAGTACTTC. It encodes CASSRNRPTYEQYF. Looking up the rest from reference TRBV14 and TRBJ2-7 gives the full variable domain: EAGVTQFPSHSVIEKGQTVTLRCDPISGHDNLYWYRRVMGKEIKFLLHFVKESKQDESGMPNNRFLAERTGGTYSTLKVQPAELEDSGVYFCASSRNRPTYEQYFGPGTRLTVT.

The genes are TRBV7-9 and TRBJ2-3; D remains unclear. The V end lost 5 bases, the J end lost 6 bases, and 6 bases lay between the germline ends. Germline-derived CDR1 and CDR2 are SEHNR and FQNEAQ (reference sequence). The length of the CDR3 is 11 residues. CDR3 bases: TGTGCCAGCAGCGCCGGGGATACGCAGTATTTT. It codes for CASSAGDTQYF.

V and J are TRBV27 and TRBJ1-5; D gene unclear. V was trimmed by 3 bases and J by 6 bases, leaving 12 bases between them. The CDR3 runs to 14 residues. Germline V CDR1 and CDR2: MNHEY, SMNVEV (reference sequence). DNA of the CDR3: TGTGCCAGCAGTTTCGCCGGGAGGTTTCAGCCCCAGCATTTT. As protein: CASSFAGRFQPQHF.

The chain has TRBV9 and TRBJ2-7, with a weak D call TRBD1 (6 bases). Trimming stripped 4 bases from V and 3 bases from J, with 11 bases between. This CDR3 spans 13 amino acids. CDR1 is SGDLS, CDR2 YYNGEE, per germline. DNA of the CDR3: TGTGCCAGCAGCCGGACAGACTACTACGAGCAGTACTTC. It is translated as CASSRTDYYEQYF.

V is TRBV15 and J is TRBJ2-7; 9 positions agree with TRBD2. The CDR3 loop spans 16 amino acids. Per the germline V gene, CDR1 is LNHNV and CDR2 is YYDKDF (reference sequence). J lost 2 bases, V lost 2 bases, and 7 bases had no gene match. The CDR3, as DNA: TGTGCCACCAGCAGACTAGCGGGAATAATCCCCTACGAGCAGTACTTC. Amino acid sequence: CATSRLAGIIPYEQYF.

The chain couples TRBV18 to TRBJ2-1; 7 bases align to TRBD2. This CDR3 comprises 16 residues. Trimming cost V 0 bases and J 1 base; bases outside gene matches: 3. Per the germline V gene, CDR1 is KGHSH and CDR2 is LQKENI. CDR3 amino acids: CASSPPAGESYNEQFF. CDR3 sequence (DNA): TGTGCCAGCTCACCACCGGCGGGAGAATCCTACAATGAGCAGTTCTTC.

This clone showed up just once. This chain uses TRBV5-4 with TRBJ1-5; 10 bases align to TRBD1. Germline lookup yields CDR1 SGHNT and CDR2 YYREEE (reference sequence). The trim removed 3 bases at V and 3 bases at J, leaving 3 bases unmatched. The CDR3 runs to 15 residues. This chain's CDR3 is CASSWGTGANQPQHF. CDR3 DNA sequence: TGTGCCAGCAGCTGGGGGACAGGGGCCAATCAGCCCCAGCATTTT. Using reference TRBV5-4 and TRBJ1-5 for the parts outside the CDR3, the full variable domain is ETGVTQSPTHLIKTRGQQVTLRCSSQSGHNTVSWYQQALGQGPQFIFQYYREEENGRGNFPPRFSGLQFPNYSSELNVNALELDDSALYLCASSWGTGANQPQHFGDGTRLSIL.